This T cell receptor beta chain was identified during a study of OX40 agonist ivuxolimab in advanced cancers. The overall study: Patients were given ivuxolimab, an antibody that agonizes OX40 (CD134). The study, taken as a whole, reports: CD8+ T cells were the subset that, on average, had more expanded clones than CD4+. Partly responding patients at 0.1-3.0 mg/kg showed some of the smallest clonal expansion.

In the case of this clone: The antigen is undetermined.

Patients were excluded for autoimmune disease history or systemic immunosuppression. Trimming took off 8 bases at V and 2 bases at J, with 10 bases between the two ends. This CDR3 region has 12 residues. Germline assignment: CDR1 SNHLY and CDR2 FYNNEI. TCRdb's table, derived via immunoSEQ multiplex PCR, lists solely in-frame clones and lacks some. This table has about 94,000 clones, about nine tenths appearing once. V is TRBV2 and J is TRBJ2-7; D may correspond to TRBD1 or TRBD2 (5 bases each). Sequenced material: CD4+ or CD8+ T cells sorted from blood, taken in a trial of the OX40 agonist ivuxolimab. The receptor comes from an adult with an advanced solid tumor such as melanoma, head and neck, liver or kidney cancer. The CDR3 nucleotides are TGTGCCAGCGGGACGGCAACCTACGAGCAGTACTTC. Its translation: CASGTATYEQYF.